The 30 T cell receptor beta chains in this list originate from one sample, sequenced in a study of blood T cell repertoires in COVID-19 (TCRdb year 2020). Library construction relied on the immunoSEQ multiplex PCR assay. In its TCRdb copy, this immuneACCESS table keeps in-frame sequences only and misses some clones. Where compared with another copy, unresolved V genes explain less than half of these, and the others have no known cause. Here the sample has under 250,000 clones; around 82% occur a single time. The biggest ten clones account for under 3% of the sample. Sequenced input: peripheral blood. These receptors all come from a man aged 50-59 years with active or convalescent COVID-19.

This clone appeared a single time. The chain combines TRBV9 with TRBJ2-5; 9 bases align to TRBD1. The CDR3 runs to 15 residues. V shed 4 bases, J shed 5 bases, and the junction held 9 bases outside the gene matches. Germline V CDR1 and CDR2: SGDLS, YYNGEE. The CDR3 coding sequence is TGTGCCAGCAGCATACAGGGGGCGTTGGGGGAGACCCAGTACTTC. It encodes CASSIQGALGETQYF.

V and J are TRBV7-9 and TRBJ1-2, with 7 nucleotides matching TRBD1. The V gene's germline CDR1 is SEHNR and CDR2 FQNEAQ (reference sequence). The CDR3 is made up of 14 amino acids. V shed 6 bases, J shed 2 bases, and the junction held 6 bases outside the gene matches. The CDR3 DNA sequence: TGTGCCAGCAGTCCCGGACAGGACAACTATGGCTACACCTTC. Encoded protein: CASSPGQDNYGYTF.

This clone was counted once. V and J are TRBV19 and TRBJ1-1; D might be TRBD1 (5 bases). Trimming took 5 bases from V and 0 from J, leaving 10 bases between them. The CDR3 sequence is 14 residues long. CDR1 is LNHDA, CDR2 SQIVND, per germline (reference sequence). The CDR3 here is CASSPGGVNTEAFF. CDR3 DNA: TGTGCCAGTAGTCCTGGAGGGGTGAACACTGAAGCTTTCTTT.

V gene TRBV7-2 combines with J gene TRBJ1-1; D gene ambiguous. The CDR3 loop spans 13 amino acids. V lost 3 bases, J lost 1 base, and 6 bases lay in between. CDR1 SGHTA and CDR2 FQGNSA come from the germline V gene. The CDR3 loop reads CASSFRANTEAFF. The CDR3 DNA follows: TGTGCCAGCAGCTTTAGAGCGAACACTGAAGCTTTCTTT. Complete variable domain (other parts from reference TRBV7-2 and TRBJ1-1): GAGVSQSPSNKVTEKGKDVELRCDPISGHTALYWYRQSLGQGLEFLIYFQGNSAPDKSGLPSDRFSAERTGGSVSTLTIQRTQQEDSAVYLCASSFRANTEAFFGQGTRLTVV.

V is TRBV7-3 and J is TRBJ2-5, with a tentative D call TRBD2 (6 bases). The CDR3 runs to 13 residues. Per germline, CDR1 SGHTA and CDR2 FQGTGA. The germline V and J ends were trimmed by 4 bases and 4 bases, with 10 bases remaining between them. The CDR3 spells CASSSGVGETQYF. The CDR3 nucleotides are TGTGCCAGCAGCTCGGGGGTTGGAGAGACCCAGTACTTC.

The V gene is TRBV7-6, the J gene TRBJ2-2, with TRBD2 matching over 14 bases. Germline CDR1 SGHVS, CDR2 FNYEAQ. The length of the CDR3 is 16 residues. After removal of 8 bases from V and 3 bases from J, the junction contained 5 bases not matched to a gene. The CDR3 here is CASAGLAGGYTGELFF. CDR3 bases: TGTGCCAGCGCCGGACTAGCGGGAGGTTACACCGGGGAGCTGTTTTTT. Full variable domain (remainder filled in from reference TRBV7-6 and TRBJ2-2): GAGVSQSPRYKVTKRGQDVALRCDPISGHVSLYWYRQALGQGPEFLTYFNYEAQQDKSGLPNDRFSAERPEGSISTLTIQRTEQRDSAMYRCASAGLAGGYTGELFFGEGSRLTVL.

The chain links TRBV7-2 to TRBJ2-2; 11 bases fit TRBD2. Germline CDR1 SGHTA, CDR2 FQGNSA. The V segment lost 5 bases and the J segment 3 bases; nucleotides outside the gene matches: 5. The CDR3 extends over 16 amino acids. The CDR3 nucleotides are TGTGCCAGCAGCCTTAGCGGGGGGGCCGACACCGGGGAGCTGTTTTTT. Encoded protein: CASSLSGGADTGELFF.

The chain employs TRBV7-2 and TRBJ2-2; 9 bases map to TRBD2. CDR3 length: 15 amino acids. Losses at the gene ends were 5 bases for V and 3 bases for J; bases not matched to a gene: 4. CDR1 and CDR2 (germline): SGHTA, FQGNSA. The CDR3 DNA follows: TGTGCCAGCAGCGTCCGACTAGCGGACACCGGGGAGCTGTTTTTT. Its protein is CASSVRLADTGELFF.

The V call is TRBV7-2, the J call TRBJ2-3; D call uncertain. CDR1 and CDR2 from the germline V gene are SGHTA and FQGNSA. V lost 7 bases to trimming and J lost 2 bases, with 13 bases between them. The CDR3 consists of 14 residues. CDR3 nucleotide sequence: TGTGCCAGCACCCCCCAACCTAACACAGATACGCAGTATTTT. Its translation: CASTPQPNTDTQYF.

CDR3 in DNA: TGTGCCTGGATTGGGGCCAACACAGATACGCAGTATTTT. Translated, it gives CAWIGANTDTQYF. The chain is built from TRBV30 and TRBJ2-3; TRBD1 might be the D (5 bases). Germline CDR1 is GTSNPN and CDR2 is SVGIG (reference sequence). V lost 4 bases, J lost 2 bases, and 10 bases lay in between. CDR3 length equals 13 residues.

The rearrangement links TRBV6-1 to TRBJ2-3; tentatively, D is TRBD2 (6 bases). V lost 1 base and J 6 bases, leaving 14 bases between the germline ends. Looked up from germline, CDR1 is MNHNS and CDR2 is SASEGT. This CDR3 is built from 15 residues. The DNA of the CDR3 is TGTGCCAGCAGTGAAGGTGGGACTCCTAGGGATACGCAGTATTTT. This codes for CASSEGGTPRDTQYF.

This chain links TRBV5-6 with TRBJ1-4, with 7 nucleotides matching TRBD1. This CDR3 spans 14 amino acids. Germline CDR1 reads SGHDT; CDR2 reads YYEEEE. J lost 6 bases, V lost 4 bases, and 6 bases had no gene match. The CDR3 sequence: CASSRGTAHEKLFF. The CDR3 nucleotides read TGTGCCAGCAGCCGAGGGACAGCCCATGAAAAACTGTTTTTT.

This clone was found once. The chain is built from TRBV27 and TRBJ1-1, with 7 bases aligning to TRBD1. Trimming removed 2 bases from V and 1 base from J; junction bases left unmatched: 1. Germline V CDR1 and CDR2: MNHEY, SMNVEV (reference sequence). This CDR3 has 14 amino acids. CDR3: CASSLEGANTEAFF. CDR3 in DNA: TGTGCCAGCAGTTTAGAGGGGGCGAACACTGAAGCTTTCTTT.

With respect to this clone: Other DNA sequences from this sample encode an identical CDR3 as well. The chain has TRBV18 and TRBJ2-7, with TRBD1 identical over 9 bases. V dropped 3 bases and J dropped 3; count of bases not matched to a gene: 3. Germline V lookup: CDR1 KGHSH, CDR2 LQKENI. The CDR3 contains 14 residues. CDR3 coding DNA: TGTGCCAGCTCACCGGGGACAGGGAGCTACGAGCAGTACTTC. It yields the protein CASSPGTGSYEQYF.

This sequence joins TRBV5-4 and TRBJ1-2; 12 nucleotides match TRBD1. After removal of 0 bases from V and 6 bases from J, the junction contained 9 bases not matched to a gene. From germline, CDR1 is SGHNT and CDR2 YYREEE (reference sequence). The CDR3 has 17 residues. The DNA of the CDR3 is TGTGCCAGCAGCTTGGAGTCGGGGGACAGGGGGCGGCATGGCTACACCTTC. This encodes CASSLESGDRGRHGYTF.

The chain couples TRBV30 to TRBJ1-4, with D perhaps matching TRBD1 (6 bases). The V and J ends lost 6 bases and 8 bases respectively, with 16 bases between them. Germline V gene sequence: CDR1 GTSNPN, CDR2 SVGIG (reference sequence). This CDR3 is 13 amino acids long. The CDR3 loop is CACLYREREKLFF. CDR3 nucleotides: TGTGCCTGCCTCTACAGGGAGAGAGAAAAACTGTTTTTT.

The chain is built from TRBV2 and TRBJ1-1; 8 bases are a match to TRBD1. The germline CDR1 and CDR2 sequences are SNHLY and FYNNEI. The CDR3 is made up of 12 amino acids. Trimming cost V 5 bases and J 8 bases; bases outside gene matches: 4. The CDR3 bases are TGTGCCAGCAGTCCCGGGACAGGAGAAGCTTTCTTT. Encoded protein: CASSPGTGEAFF.

V usage is TRBV5-5 and J usage is TRBJ2-2, with D unclear. Germline CDR1 and CDR2: SGHKS and YYEKEE (reference sequence). V dropped 1 base and J dropped 3 bases, with 4 bases sitting between them. The CDR3 totals 13 residues. This CDR3 is CASSLHYTGELFF. The CDR3, as DNA: TGTGCCAGCAGCTTGCACTACACCGGGGAGCTGTTTTTT.

The chain uses TRBV6-5 and TRBJ1-5; D is unresolved. Germline assignment: CDR1 MNHEY and CDR2 SVGAGI. The CDR3 runs 15 residues. With 4 bases removed from V and 4 bases from J, the gap between germline ends came to 14 bases. This CDR3 reads CASSSWTGRNQPQHF. CDR3 nucleotides: TGTGCCAGCAGTTCGTGGACTGGGCGGAATCAGCCCCAGCATTTT.

The chain joins TRBV6-2 or TRBV6-3 to TRBJ1-6, with 11 bases identical to TRBD1. This CDR3 is built from 15 residues. Germline trimming cut 6 bases from V and 9 bases from J; bases unmatched to any gene: 7. Germline CDR1 and CDR2: MNHEY and SVGEGT. In DNA form, the CDR3 reads TGTGCCAGCAGCCGGAGGACAGGGGGCGTTTCACCCCTCCACTTT. Its protein is CASSRRTGGVSPLHF.

This clone was counted once. The chain recombines TRBV5-1 with TRBJ1-3; 8 nucleotides agree with TRBD1. CDR1 is SGHRS, CDR2 YFSETQ, per germline. This CDR3 spans 14 amino acids. The V and J ends lost 4 bases and 3 bases, in that order; junction bases with no gene match: 3. The DNA for the CDR3 is TGCGCCAGCAGCGGACAGGGACTTGGAAACACCATATATTTT. Its protein is CASSGQGLGNTIYF.

The gene calls are TRBV10-3 and TRBJ1-2; 10 bases fit TRBD1. Germline CDR1 ENHRY, CDR2 SYGVKD. Unmatched junction bases numbered 8, after V lost 6 bases and J lost 7 bases. The CDR3 loop spans 14 amino acids. The CDR3 DNA reads TGTGCCATCAGCCCGGGACAGGGGAATAGTGGCTACACCTTC. It specifies CAISPGQGNSGYTF.

The chain has TRBV5-1 and TRBJ1-4, with unresolved D. CDR3 length: 15 residues. Trimming cost V 6 bases and J 7 bases, with 19 bases left between them. Germline-derived CDR1 and CDR2 are SGHRS and YFSETQ. The CDR3 protein is CASKTGSLGSEKLFF. The DNA of the CDR3 is TGCGCCAGCAAAACCGGGTCCCTAGGGAGTGAAAAACTGTTTTTT.

This chain links TRBV19 with TRBJ2-1; TRBD2 matches at 8 bases. CDR1 LNHDA and CDR2 SQIVND come from the germline V gene (reference sequence). V shed 7 bases and J 3 bases; nucleotides not matched to a gene: 5. The CDR3 extends over 14 amino acids. CDR3: CASTSGGFYNEQFF. Here the CDR3 DNA reads TGTGCCAGTACAAGCGGGGGTTTCTACAATGAGCAGTTCTTC.

This clone appeared once. V usage is TRBV19 and J usage is TRBJ2-7, with 7 bases matching TRBD1. The germline V gene encodes CDR1 LNHDA and CDR2 SQIVND (reference sequence). This CDR3 has 14 residues. Trimming at V came to 4 bases and at J to 5 bases, leaving 8 bases not matched to a gene. In DNA form, the CDR3 reads TGTGCCAGTAGTAACAGGGGTTACAGCAACGAGCAGTACTTC. As protein: CASSNRGYSNEQYF. Using reference TRBV19 and TRBJ2-7 for the parts outside the CDR3, the full variable domain is DGGITQSPKYLFRKEGQNVTLSCEQNLNHDAMYWYRQDPGQGLRLIYYSQIVNDFQKGDIAEGYSVSREKKESFPLTVTSAQKNPTAFYLCASSNRGYSNEQYFGPGTRLTVT.

The rearrangement joins TRBV25-1 to TRBJ1-4; tentative D call: TRBD1 (6 bases). The germline gives CDR1 MGHDK, CDR2 SYGVNS. The CDR3 loop spans 13 amino acids. V lost 5 bases to trimming and J lost 10 bases, with 14 bases between them. The CDR3 sequence is CASSLGGQAKLFF. The CDR3 bases are TGTGCCAGCAGTCTCGGGGGGCAAGCAAAACTGTTTTTT.

The V gene is TRBV18, the J gene TRBJ2-7; a possible D gene is TRBD1 (5 bases). The CDR3 is made up of 14 amino acids. Trimming removed 2 bases from V and 3 bases from J, with 11 bases in between. CDR1 KGHSH and CDR2 LQKENI come from the germline V gene. CDR3 DNA sequence: TGTGCCAGCTCACCAGAACAGGTTTACTACGAGCAGTACTTC. Translated: CASSPEQVYYEQYF.

The rearrangement uses TRBV4-2 and TRBJ2-3, with 15 bases fitting TRBD2. The CDR3 consists of 18 residues. V lost 0 bases to trimming and J lost 2 bases; unmatched junction nucleotides: 3. Germline CDR1 and CDR2: LGHNA and YNFKEQ. The CDR3 DNA reads TGTGCCAGCAGCCAAGAGGGACTAGCGGGAGGCCCCACAGATACGCAGTATTTT. Translating gives CASSQEGLAGGPTDTQYF.

The chain has TRBV24-1 and TRBJ2-7; no clear D. Germline V gene data show CDR1 as KGHDR and CDR2 as SFDVKD. V lost 3 bases and J 3 bases, leaving 14 bases between the germline ends. This CDR3 has 15 residues. The CDR3 spells CATSDAGPHIYEQYF. The CDR3 DNA follows: TGTGCCACCAGTGATGCAGGTCCTCATATCTACGAGCAGTACTTC.

The gene calls are TRBV19 and TRBJ1-1; TRBD1 agrees at 7 bases. There are 14 residues in the CDR3. Trimming took 6 bases from V and 4 from J; bases not matched to a gene: 8. Germline V gives CDR1 LNHDA, CDR2 SQIVND (reference sequence). The CDR3 loop is CASRRPTGSTEAFF. DNA of the CDR3: TGTGCCAGTAGACGCCCGACAGGGAGCACTGAAGCTTTCTTT.